This T cell receptor beta chain appears in the sequencing data of a study of PD-L1 blockade in urothelial cancer. Study-level background: Blood underwent analysis 3 weeks (second dose) and 6 weeks after treatment began. Median T cell yield from blood was roughly 140,000.

This CDR3 has 13 amino acids. V dropped 4 bases and J dropped 7 bases, with 11 bases sitting between them. Germline CDR1 reads MNHNS; CDR2 reads SASEGT. Method: immunoSEQ multiplex PCR; TCRdb's copy keeps in-frame clones and lacks some. The sample contains approximately 110,000 clones, 80% to 95% of which appear only once. Sample time point: peripheral blood 6 weeks after treatment start. The chain combines TRBV6-1 with TRBJ2-1; D is undetermined. The sample was PBMCs, taken around atezolizumab (anti-PD-L1) treatment. The clonotype was recovered from a man aged 55 to 69 with urothelial cancer. The DNA for the CDR3 is TGTGCCAGCAGTGTCCTAGTTGCGAATGAGCAGTTCTTC. This sequence encodes CASSVLVANEQFF.